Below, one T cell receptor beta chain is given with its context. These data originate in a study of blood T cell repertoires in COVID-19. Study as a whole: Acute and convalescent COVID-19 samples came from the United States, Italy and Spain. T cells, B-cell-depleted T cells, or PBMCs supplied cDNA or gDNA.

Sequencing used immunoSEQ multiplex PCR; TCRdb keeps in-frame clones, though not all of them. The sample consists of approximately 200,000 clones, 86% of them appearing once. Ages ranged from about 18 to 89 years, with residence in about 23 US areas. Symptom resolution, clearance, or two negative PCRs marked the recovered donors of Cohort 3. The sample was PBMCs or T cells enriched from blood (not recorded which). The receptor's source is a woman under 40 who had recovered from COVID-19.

CDR3 in DNA: TGTGCCAGCAGCCTTTCACTCGACAGGGCTGCTGCTGAAGCTTTCTTT. This sequence encodes CASSLSLDRAAAEAFF. The rearrangement uses TRBV2 and TRBJ1-1, with 7 positions matching TRBD1. This CDR3 is built from 16 residues. V lost 6 bases, J lost 6 bases, and 16 bases stayed unmatched. Germline V lookup: CDR1 SNHLY, CDR2 FYNNEI.